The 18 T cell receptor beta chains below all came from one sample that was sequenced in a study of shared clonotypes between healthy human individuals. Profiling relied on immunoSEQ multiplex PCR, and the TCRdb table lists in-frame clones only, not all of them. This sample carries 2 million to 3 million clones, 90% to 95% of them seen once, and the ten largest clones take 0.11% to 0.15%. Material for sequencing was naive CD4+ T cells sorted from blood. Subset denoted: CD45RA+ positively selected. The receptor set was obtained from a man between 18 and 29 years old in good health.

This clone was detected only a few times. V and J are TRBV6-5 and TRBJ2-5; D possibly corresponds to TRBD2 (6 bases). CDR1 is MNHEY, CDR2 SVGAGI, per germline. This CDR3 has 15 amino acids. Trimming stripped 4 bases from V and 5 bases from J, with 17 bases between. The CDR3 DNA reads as TGTGCCAGCAGTTCCGCGGGACTTCCAGGGGAGACCCAGTACTTC. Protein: CASSSAGLPGETQYF.

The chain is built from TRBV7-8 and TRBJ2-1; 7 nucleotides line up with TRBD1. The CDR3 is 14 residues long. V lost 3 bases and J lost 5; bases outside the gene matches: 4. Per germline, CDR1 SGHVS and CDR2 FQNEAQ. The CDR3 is CASSFRDSNNEQFF. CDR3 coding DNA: TGTGCCAGCAGCTTCCGGGACAGCAACAATGAGCAGTTCTTC.

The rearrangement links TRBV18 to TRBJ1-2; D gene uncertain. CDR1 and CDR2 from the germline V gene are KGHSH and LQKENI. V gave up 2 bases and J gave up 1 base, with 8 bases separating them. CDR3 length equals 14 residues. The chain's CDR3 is CASSPGRDNYGYTF. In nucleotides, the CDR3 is TGTGCCAGCTCACCAGGACGGGATAACTATGGCTACACCTTC. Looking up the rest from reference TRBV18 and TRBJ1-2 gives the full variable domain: NAGVMQNPRHLVRRRGQEARLRCSPMKGHSHVYWYRQLPEEGLKFMVYLQKENIIDESGMPKERFSAEFPKEGPSILRIQQVVRGDSAAYFCASSPGRDNYGYTFGSGTRLTVV.

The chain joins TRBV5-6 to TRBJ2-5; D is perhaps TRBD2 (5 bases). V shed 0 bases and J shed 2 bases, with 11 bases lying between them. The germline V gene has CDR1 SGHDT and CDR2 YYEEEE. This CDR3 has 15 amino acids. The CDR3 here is CASSLGGGWQETQYF. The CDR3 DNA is TGTGCCAGCAGCTTGGGAGGAGGATGGCAAGAGACCCAGTACTTC.

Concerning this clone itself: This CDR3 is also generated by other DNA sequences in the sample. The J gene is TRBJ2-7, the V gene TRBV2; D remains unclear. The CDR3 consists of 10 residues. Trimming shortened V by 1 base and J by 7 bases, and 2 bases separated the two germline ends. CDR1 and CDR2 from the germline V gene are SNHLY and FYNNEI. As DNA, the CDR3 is TGTGCCAGCAGTGAAGTGGAGCAGTACTTC. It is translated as CASSEVEQYF.

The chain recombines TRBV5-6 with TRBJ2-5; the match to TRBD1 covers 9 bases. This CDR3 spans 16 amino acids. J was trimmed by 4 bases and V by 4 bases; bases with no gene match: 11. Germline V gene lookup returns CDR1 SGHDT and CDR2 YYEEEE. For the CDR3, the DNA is TGTGCCAGCAGCCAGCTACAGGGGGCGCGCGGAGAGACCCAGTACTTC. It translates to CASSQLQGARGETQYF.

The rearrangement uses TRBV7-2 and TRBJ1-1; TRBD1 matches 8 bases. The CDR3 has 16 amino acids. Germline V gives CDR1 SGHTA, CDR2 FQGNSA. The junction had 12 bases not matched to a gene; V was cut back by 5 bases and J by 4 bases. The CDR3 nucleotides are TGTGCCAGCAGCCCATGGTCGGACAGGGTGGGCACTGAAGCTTTCTTT. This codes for CASSPWSDRVGTEAFF.

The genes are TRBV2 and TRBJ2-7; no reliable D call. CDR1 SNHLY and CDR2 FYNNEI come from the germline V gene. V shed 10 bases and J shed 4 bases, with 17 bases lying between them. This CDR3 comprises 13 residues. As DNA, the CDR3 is TGTGCCATCCCCGGACCATTGGGGTACGAGCAGTACTTC. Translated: CAIPGPLGYEQYF.

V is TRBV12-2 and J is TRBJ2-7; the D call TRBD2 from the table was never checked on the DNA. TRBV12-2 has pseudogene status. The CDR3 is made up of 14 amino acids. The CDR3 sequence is CASRQGLAGDEQYF. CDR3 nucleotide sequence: TGTGCAAGTCGCCAGGGACTAGCGGGAGACGAGCAGTACTTC.

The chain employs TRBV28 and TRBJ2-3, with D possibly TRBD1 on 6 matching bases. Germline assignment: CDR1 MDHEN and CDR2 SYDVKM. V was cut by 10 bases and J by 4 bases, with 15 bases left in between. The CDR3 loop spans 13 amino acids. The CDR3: CATWTPGADTQYF. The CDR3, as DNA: TGTGCCACCTGGACGCCAGGGGCAGATACGCAGTATTTT.

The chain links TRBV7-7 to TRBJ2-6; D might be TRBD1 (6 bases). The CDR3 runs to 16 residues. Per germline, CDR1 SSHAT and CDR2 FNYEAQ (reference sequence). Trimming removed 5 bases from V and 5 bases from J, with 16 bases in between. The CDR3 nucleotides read TGTGCCAGCAGCGTATTGGGACAAAGTCGGGCCAACGTCCTGACTTTC. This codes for CASSVLGQSRANVLTF. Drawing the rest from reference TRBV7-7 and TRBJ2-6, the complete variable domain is GAGVSQSPRYKVTKRGQDVTLRCDPISSHATLYWYQQALGQGPEFLTYFNYEAQPDKSGLPSDRFSAERPEGSISTLTIQRTEQRDSAMYRCASSVLGQSRANVLTFGAGSRLTVL.

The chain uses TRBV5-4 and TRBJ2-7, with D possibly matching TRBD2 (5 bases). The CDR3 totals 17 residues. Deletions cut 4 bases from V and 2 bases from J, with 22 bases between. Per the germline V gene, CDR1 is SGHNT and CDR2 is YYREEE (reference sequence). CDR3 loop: CASSPGSLANGPYEQYF. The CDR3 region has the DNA TGTGCCAGCAGCCCGGGGAGCCTCGCAAATGGACCCTACGAGCAGTACTTC.

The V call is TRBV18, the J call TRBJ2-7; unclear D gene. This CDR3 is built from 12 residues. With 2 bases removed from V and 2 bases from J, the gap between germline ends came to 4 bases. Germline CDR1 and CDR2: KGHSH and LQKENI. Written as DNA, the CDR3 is TGTGCCAGCTCACCAAAAACCTACGAGCAGTACTTC. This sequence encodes CASSPKTYEQYF.

The chain's CDR3 is CASSQLNYGYTF. The CDR3 DNA is TGTGCCAGCAGTCAGTTGAACTATGGCTACACCTTC. The J gene is TRBJ1-2, the V gene TRBV6-1, with D unclear. The germline CDR1 and CDR2 sequences are MNHNS and SASEGT. Trimming cost V 5 bases and J 2 bases, with 6 bases left between them. The CDR3 sequence is 12 residues long.

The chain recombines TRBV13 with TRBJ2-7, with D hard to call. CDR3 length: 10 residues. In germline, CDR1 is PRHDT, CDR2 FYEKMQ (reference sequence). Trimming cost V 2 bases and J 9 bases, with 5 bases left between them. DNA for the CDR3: TGTGCCAGCAGCTTATCTAGGCAGTACTTC. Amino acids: CASSLSRQYF.

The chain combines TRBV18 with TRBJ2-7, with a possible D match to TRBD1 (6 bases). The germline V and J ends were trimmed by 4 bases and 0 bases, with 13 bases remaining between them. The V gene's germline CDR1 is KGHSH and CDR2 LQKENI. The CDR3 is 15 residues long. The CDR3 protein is CASSQGQQISYEQYF. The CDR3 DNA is TGTGCCAGCTCACAGGGACAACAGATCTCCTACGAGCAGTACTTC.

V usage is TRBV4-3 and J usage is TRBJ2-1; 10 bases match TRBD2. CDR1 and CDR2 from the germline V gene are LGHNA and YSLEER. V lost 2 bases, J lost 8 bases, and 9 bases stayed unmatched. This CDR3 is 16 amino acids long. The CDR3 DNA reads TGCGCCAGCAGCCAAACAGGGAGCGGGAGGGCCTATGAGCAGTTCTTC. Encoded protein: CASSQTGSGRAYEQFF.

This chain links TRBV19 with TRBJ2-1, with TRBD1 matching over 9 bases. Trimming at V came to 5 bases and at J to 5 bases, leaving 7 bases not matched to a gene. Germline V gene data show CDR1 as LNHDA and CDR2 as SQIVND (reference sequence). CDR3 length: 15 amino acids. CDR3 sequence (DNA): TGTGCCAGTAGTGGTGGACAGGGGAGGAACAATGAGCAGTTCTTC. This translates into CASSGGQGRNNEQFF.